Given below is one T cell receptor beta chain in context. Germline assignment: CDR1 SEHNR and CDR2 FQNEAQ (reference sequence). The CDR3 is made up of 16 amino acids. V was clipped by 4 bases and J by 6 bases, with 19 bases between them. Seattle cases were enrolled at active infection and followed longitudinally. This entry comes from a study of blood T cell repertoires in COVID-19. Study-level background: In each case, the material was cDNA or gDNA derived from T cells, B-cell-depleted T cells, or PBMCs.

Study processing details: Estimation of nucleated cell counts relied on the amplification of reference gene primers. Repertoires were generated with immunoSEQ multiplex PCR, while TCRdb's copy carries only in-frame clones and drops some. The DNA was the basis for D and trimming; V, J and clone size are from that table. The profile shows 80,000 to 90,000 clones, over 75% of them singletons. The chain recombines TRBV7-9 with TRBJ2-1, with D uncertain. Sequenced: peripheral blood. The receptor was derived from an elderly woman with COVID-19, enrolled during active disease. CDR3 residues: CASSSVDSPPLNEQFF. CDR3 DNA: TGTGCCAGCAGCTCGGTCGACTCCCCTCCCCTCAATGAGCAGTTCTTC.